A single sample gave rise to the 11 T cell receptor beta chains below, sequenced in a study of cytotoxic CD8 clonotypes in ibrutinib-treated CLL. TCRdb's copy holds only in-frame clones and misses some; the assay was immunoSEQ multiplex PCR. The sample records tens of thousands of clones, 74% being singletons. Sequenced material: PBMCs, taken before ibrutinib treatment. The receptors originated from a human donor with chronic lymphocytic leukemia.

This clone came up a few times. The chain recombines TRBV11-2 with TRBJ2-5; 9 bases align to TRBD1. This CDR3 has 13 amino acids. Germline V gives CDR1 SGHAT, CDR2 FQNNGV. Unmatched junction bases numbered 3, after V lost 5 bases and J lost 5 bases. Here the CDR3 DNA reads TGTGCCAGCAGCGGACAGGGGAGCGAGACCCAGTACTTC. Amino acid sequence: CASSGQGSETQYF.

The genes are TRBV5-6 and TRBJ2-1; 7 nucleotides line up with TRBD2. CDR1 and CDR2 from the germline V gene are SGHDT and YYEEEE. J lost 0 bases, V lost 0 bases, and 12 bases had no gene match. This CDR3 contains 19 residues. Written as DNA, the CDR3 is TGTGCCAGCAGCTTGGAGTTTCGGGGCGGGGGAAGCTCCTACAATGAGCAGTTCTTC. This encodes CASSLEFRGGGSSYNEQFF. Together with reference TRBV5-6 and TRBJ2-1, the CDR3 gives the full variable domain: DAGVTQSPTHLIKTRGQQVTLRCSPKSGHDTVSWYQQALGQGPQFIFQYYEEEERQRGNFPDRFSGHQFPNYSSELNVNALLLGDSALYLCASSLEFRGGGSSYNEQFFGPGTRLTVL.

This chain connects TRBV19 to TRBJ1-4, with 9 bases that match TRBD1. This CDR3 is 15 amino acids long. CDR1 and CDR2 (germline): LNHDA, SQIVND (reference sequence). V lost 3 bases and J lost 6; bases outside the gene matches: 5. CDR3 in amino acids: CASSIRTGVDEKLFF. In DNA, the CDR3 is TGTGCCAGTAGTATCCGGACAGGGGTGGATGAAAAACTGTTTTTT. The entire variable domain, with the rest obtained from reference TRBV19 and TRBJ1-4, is as follows: DGGITQSPKYLFRKEGQNVTLSCEQNLNHDAMYWYRQDPGQGLRLIYYSQIVNDFQKGDIAEGYSVSREKKESFPLTVTSAQKNPTAFYLCASSIRTGVDEKLFFGSGTQLSVL.

The chain couples TRBV19 to TRBJ2-7; tentative D call: TRBD2 (5 bases). Germline V gives CDR1 LNHDA, CDR2 SQIVND (reference sequence). V lost 3 bases to trimming and J lost 5 bases, with 14 bases between them. The length of the CDR3 is 14 residues. The DNA of the CDR3 is TGTGCCAGTAGTATGCGACCCGGCGGGCACGAGCAGTACTTC. This sequence encodes CASSMRPGGHEQYF.

The chain uses TRBV6-5 and TRBJ2-5, with 7 bases matching TRBD1. The CDR3 consists of 15 residues. Germline V gives CDR1 MNHEY, CDR2 SVGAGI. With 2 bases clipped from V and 4 bases from J, the junction kept 7 bases outside the gene matches. The CDR3 spells CASSYRGQRLETQYF. The CDR3, as DNA: TGTGCCAGCAGTTACAGGGGGCAGCGATTAGAGACCCAGTACTTC.

The chain recombines TRBV5-5 with TRBJ1-5, with D unclear. V lost 5 bases and J 1 base, leaving 10 bases between the germline ends. Germline CDR1 is SGHKS and CDR2 is YYEKEE (reference sequence). The length of the CDR3 is 14 residues. The CDR3 coding sequence is TGTGCCAGCAGGCCCCAACCGAGCAATCAGCCCCAGCATTTT. Protein sequence: CASRPQPSNQPQHF.

On this clone: The sample has other DNA sequences that encode this CDR3 too. The chain carries TRBV29-1 and TRBJ2-3; 7 positions agree with TRBD1. V trimming: 1 base; J trimming: 2 bases; junction bases outside the gene matches: 3. The CDR3 covers 14 residues. CDR1 is SQVTM, CDR2 ANQGSEA, per germline. This CDR3 is CSVEGQGVTDTQYF. As DNA, the CDR3 is TGCAGCGTTGAAGGGCAGGGGGTCACAGATACGCAGTATTTT.

This chain joins TRBV2 and TRBJ2-7; D is perhaps TRBD1 (5 bases). Trimming took off 1 base at V and 2 bases at J, with 12 bases between the two ends. Germline V gene sequence: CDR1 SNHLY, CDR2 FYNNEI. This CDR3 comprises 15 residues. CDR3 nucleotide sequence: TGTGCCAGCAGTGAAGTCCTGCTGACAGCCTACGAGCAGTACTTC. It encodes CASSEVLLTAYEQYF.

The rearrangement uses TRBV21-1 and TRBJ2-3; TRBD2, the D gene given by the table, was not confirmed from the DNA. TRBV21-1 is a pseudogene. The CDR3 totals 18 residues. The CDR3 bases are TGTGCCAGCAGCAACGGAAAACTAGCGGGCCATAGCACAGATACGCAGTATTTT. Protein: CASSNGKLAGHSTDTQYF.

The V gene is TRBV6-6, the J gene TRBJ2-7; no definite D call. Trimming cost V 0 bases and J 4 bases, with 7 bases left between them. The CDR3 length is 13 residues. Germline CDR1 and CDR2: MNHNY and SVGAGI (reference sequence). CDR3 sequence: CASSYSWGYEQYF. CDR3 nucleotides: TGTGCCAGCAGTTACTCATGGGGATACGAGCAGTACTTC.

The sample holds one count of this clone. This sequence joins TRBV10-3 and TRBJ2-1, with D perhaps matching TRBD1 (7 bases). The germline V gene has CDR1 ENHRY and CDR2 SYGVKD. V was cut by 10 bases and J by 5 bases, with 12 bases left in between. The CDR3 has 12 residues. CDR3 residues: CANAGQNNEQFF. CDR3 nucleotide sequence: TGTGCCAACGCGGGACAGAACAATGAGCAGTTCTTC.